This T cell receptor beta chain is drawn from a study of spatial heterogeneity in lung cancer. Overall study findings and caveats: Blood carried ubiquitous expanded tumor TCRs more at resection than follow-up.

On this clonotype itself: Its target is unknown.

TCRdb analysed the 5' RACE reads with MiXCR anew, one entry per CDR3 protein. The repertoire holds 20,000 or so distinct CDR3 sequences, with about 3.5% as singletons. Unmatched junction bases numbered 3, after V lost 2 bases and J lost 4 bases. There are 15 residues in the CDR3. Germline V gene lookup returns CDR1 SGHTA and CDR2 FQGNSA. As to time point: sample taken at primary tumor resection. Unsorted whole RNA from tumor, nontumor lung or frozen PBMC underwent sequencing. The sequence was obtained from a female donor with early-stage non-small cell lung cancer. The V call is TRBV7-2, the J call TRBJ2-5; 11 nucleotides align to TRBD1. Sequencing was performed on PBMCs, taken at surgery. CDR3 coding DNA: TGTGCCAGCAGCTTACACGGGACAGGGGGAGAGACCCAGTACTTC. Residues: CASSLHGTGGETQYF.